A single sample is the source of the 26 T cell receptor beta chains below, sequenced in a study of T-cell reconstitution after alpha-beta-depleted transplantation in children. Molecular barcoding with unique molecular identifiers was used for the TCRbeta library. TCRdb used MiXCR to reprocess the PCR reads, holding one entry per CDR3 protein. The repertoire holds around 490,000 distinct CDR3 sequences, with roughly 11% as singletons. The sequenced sample was PBMCs, mostly from graft donor cells, obtained 180 days after TCRalphabeta/CD19-depleted stem cell transplant. The receptors were gathered from a female patient younger than 10 who had a stem cell transplant for aplastic anemia, so the T cells may come from the graft donor.

V usage is TRBV5-5 and J usage is TRBJ2-7; weak D call: TRBD2 (6 bases). This CDR3 is 14 amino acids long. The germline V gene encodes CDR1 SGHKS and CDR2 YYEKEE (reference sequence). Trimming stripped 0 bases from V and 3 bases from J, with 10 bases between. CDR3 coding DNA: TGTGCCAGCAGCTTGGGACTAGACTACTACGAGCAGTACGTC. This encodes CASSLGLDYYEQYV.

V is TRBV20-1 and J is TRBJ2-1; 11 nucleotides agree with TRBD1. V was pared by 3 bases and J by 5 bases, with 6 bases of the junction left unmatched. The CDR3 is made up of 15 amino acids. Germline V lookup: CDR1 DFQATT, CDR2 SNEGSKA (reference sequence). CDR3 in amino acids: CSARVTDRGHNEQFF. The CDR3 nucleotides are TGCAGTGCTAGGGTAACGGACAGGGGGCACAATGAGCAGTTCTTC.

The chain employs TRBV18 and TRBJ2-3; the D is unclear. Germline V gives CDR1 KGHSH, CDR2 LQKENI. V gave up 2 bases and J gave up 4 bases, with 4 bases separating them. CDR3 size: 12 residues. As DNA, the CDR3 is TGTGCCAGCTCACCAAGTCCAGATACGCAGTATTTT. This sequence encodes CASSPSPDTQYF.

This clonotype turned up a few times. One junction end disagrees with the germline gene, perhaps due to a read error. The V gene is TRBV15, the J gene TRBJ2-2; D ambiguous. The CDR3 runs to 14 residues. CDR1 is LNHNV, CDR2 YYDKDF, per germline (reference sequence). The CDR3 nucleotides are TGTGCCACCAGCGGAGAGGCCTACACCGGGGAGCTGTTTTTT. Translated, it gives CATSGEAYTGELFF.

This clonotype was observed many times. The V gene is TRBV6-1, the J gene TRBJ2-2, with a tentative D call TRBD1 (5 bases). Germline lookup yields CDR1 MNHNS and CDR2 SASEGT. The germline V and J ends were trimmed by 8 bases and 4 bases, with 20 bases remaining between them. The length of the CDR3 is 16 residues. CDR3 region: CASLGQARLATGELFF. In nucleotides, the CDR3 is TGTGCCAGCTTGGGGCAAGCAAGGCTGGCCACCGGGGAGCTGTTTTTT.

This clonotype was seen repeatedly, ten times or more. The chain uses TRBV5-1 and TRBJ1-2; D possibly corresponds to TRBD1 (6 bases). Per germline, CDR1 SGHRS and CDR2 YFSETQ. Trimming took 3 bases from V and 4 from J, leaving 10 bases between them. CDR3 length: 13 amino acids. The CDR3 spells CASSSQGFYGYTF. The CDR3 bases are TGCGCCAGCAGCTCACAGGGTTTCTATGGCTACACCTTC.

The gene calls are TRBV5-1 and TRBJ2-7; 7 bases match TRBD1. J was trimmed by 5 bases and V by 0 bases; bases with no gene match: 11. The germline V gene has CDR1 SGHRS and CDR2 YFSETQ. The CDR3 is 16 amino acids. Written as DNA, the CDR3 is TGCGCCAGCAGCTTGGCCGGTTTGTCAGGGGGAAACGAGCAGTACTTC. Protein sequence: CASSLAGLSGGNEQYF.

The sample holds a few counts of this clonotype. V and J are TRBV20-1 and TRBJ2-1; unclear D gene. V shed 1 base and J shed 3 bases, with 10 bases lying between them. The CDR3 spans 14 residues. Germline V lookup: CDR1 DFQATT, CDR2 SNEGSKA (reference sequence). The CDR3 loop reads CSARVSTVYNEQFF. Written as DNA, the CDR3 is TGCAGTGCTAGAGTATCGACTGTCTACAATGAGCAGTTCTTC.

J is TRBJ1-2 and V is TRBV7-2; D is possibly TRBD1 (5 bases). This CDR3 region has 15 residues. The ends were cut back, 4 bases at V and 6 bases at J, with 18 bases in the middle. Germline values: CDR1 SGHTA, CDR2 FQGNSA. CDR3 protein: CASSSQASSRHGYTF. CDR3 nucleotides: TGTGCCAGCAGCTCACAGGCTTCCTCTCGTCATGGCTACACCTTC.

CDR3 amino acids: CASSPSGLYEQYF. Written as DNA, the CDR3 is TGTGCCAGCTCACCATCTGGCCTCTACGAGCAGTACTTC. The rearrangement uses TRBV18 and TRBJ2-7; no firm D call. There are 13 residues in the CDR3. Germline CDR1 reads KGHSH; CDR2 reads LQKENI. The V end was cut by 2 bases, the J end by 3 bases, with 8 bases between.

Only a few counts were recorded for this clonotype. The chain carries TRBV5-6 and TRBJ1-1, with TRBD1 matching 7 bases. The germline V gene has CDR1 SGHDT and CDR2 YYEEEE. The CDR3 consists of 14 residues. Trimming took 0 bases from V and 5 from J; bases not matched to a gene: 4. CDR3 nucleotides: TGTGCCAGCAGCTTGGCCAGGGGGATAACTGAAGCTTTCTTT. This gives the protein CASSLARGITEAFF.

The V call is TRBV12-3 or TRBV12-4, the J call TRBJ1-1; D unresolved. The V end was cut by 3 bases, the J end by 0 bases, with 11 bases between. CDR3 length equals 15 residues. CDR3 region: CASSLEADLNTEAFF. CDR3 DNA: TGTGCCAGCAGTTTGGAGGCCGACTTGAACACTGAAGCTTTCTTT.

This clonotype was found many times. The CDR3 is CASSPSQTGNNEQFF. The DNA of the CDR3 is TGTGCCAGCAGCCCCTCTCAAACTGGAAACAATGAGCAGTTCTTC. The chain is built from TRBV12-3 or TRBV12-4 and TRBJ2-1; D call uncertain. CDR3 length equals 15 residues. V was shortened by 6 bases and J by 5 bases, with 17 bases between the two germline ends.

This clonotype occurred many times. The CDR3 sequence: CASSQFALDTQYF. The CDR3 DNA sequence: TGTGCCAGCAGTCAGTTCGCCCTGGATACGCAGTATTTT. This rearrangement joins TRBV6-1 to TRBJ2-3; D not resolved. The CDR3 is 13 amino acids. Trimming took off 5 bases at V and 6 bases at J, with 12 bases between the two ends. Germline V lookup: CDR1 MNHNS, CDR2 SASEGT.

The V gene is TRBV28, the J gene TRBJ2-2; D is unclear. The CDR3 contains 13 residues. Deletions cut 5 bases from V and 5 bases from J, with 9 bases between. Per germline, CDR1 MDHEN and CDR2 SYDVKM. The CDR3 nucleotides read TGTGCCAGCAGTGAGAGAGGAACCGGGGAGCTGTTTTTT. Its translation is CASSERGTGELFF.

The CDR3 DNA reads as TGCAGCGTTGCTGGACCTTCTGGAAACACCATATATTTT. It translates to CSVAGPSGNTIYF. The J gene is TRBJ1-3, the V gene TRBV29-1; the D is unclear. V was pared by 4 bases and J by 1 base, with 8 bases between. Per germline, CDR1 SQVTM and CDR2 ANQGSEA. The CDR3 runs 13 residues.

This clonotype was observed a handful of times. V is TRBV6-2 or TRBV6-3 and J is TRBJ2-4; D is unresolved. Germline V gene data show CDR1 as MNHEY and CDR2 as SVGEGT. This CDR3 has 14 amino acids. Trimming removed 2 bases at V and 6 bases at J, with 11 bases between. The chain's CDR3 is CASSYRTEINIQYF. CDR3 coding DNA: TGTGCCAGCAGTTACAGGACGGAGATAAACATTCAGTACTTC.

V and J are TRBV9 and TRBJ2-3; D gene ambiguous. Trimming took off 0 bases at V and 7 bases at J, with 9 bases between the two ends. CDR1 is SGDLS and CDR2 is YYNGEE in the germline V gene. This CDR3 spans 13 amino acids. The CDR3 loop reads CASSVAFAHTQYF. The CDR3 bases are TGTGCCAGCAGCGTAGCTTTCGCACATACGCAGTATTTT.

This clonotype was seen only a few times. This chain links TRBV3-1 with TRBJ2-1; 12 nucleotides line up with TRBD2. The germline V gene encodes CDR1 LGHDT and CDR2 YNNKEL (reference sequence). CDR3 length: 14 residues. With 4 bases clipped from V and 9 bases from J, the junction kept 4 bases outside the gene matches. The DNA for the CDR3 is TGTGCCAGCAGCCCGTGGACTAGCGGGATTGAGCAGTTCTTC. Its protein product is CASSPWTSGIEQFF.

The rearrangement links TRBV7-9 to TRBJ1-5, with unresolved D. The V end lost 1 base, the J end lost 7 bases, and 8 bases lay between the germline ends. The CDR3 has 13 amino acids. Germline CDR1 is SEHNR and CDR2 is FQNEAQ (reference sequence). Here the CDR3 reads CASSLEETQPQHF. CDR3 DNA: TGTGCCAGCAGCTTAGAGGAGACACAGCCCCAGCATTTT.

V gene TRBV7-3 combines with J gene TRBJ2-5; 10 nucleotides match TRBD1. The junction had 9 bases not matched to a gene; V was cut back by 6 bases and J by 5 bases. CDR3 length: 15 residues. CDR1 is SGHTA, CDR2 FQGTGA, per germline. The CDR3 nucleotides read TGTGCCAGCAGTCTGGGACAGGGGATGGGGGAGACCCAGTACTTC. This sequence encodes CASSLGQGMGETQYF.

The sample holds a few counts of this clonotype. The CDR3 protein is CASRLTSGSWVNEQFF. The CDR3 nucleotides are TGTGCCAGCAGACTAACTAGCGGGAGTTGGGTCAATGAGCAGTTCTTC. V gene TRBV6-1 combines with J gene TRBJ2-1, with TRBD2 matching 11 bases. This CDR3 region has 16 residues. V trimming: 6 bases; J trimming: 6 bases; junction bases outside the gene matches: 10. Per germline, CDR1 MNHNS and CDR2 SASEGT.

The V and J genes are TRBV12-3 or TRBV12-4 and TRBJ2-7, with D perhaps matching TRBD1 or TRBD2 (6 bases each). V was shortened by 2 bases and J by 6 bases, with 14 bases between the two germline ends. This CDR3 region has 14 residues. The CDR3 loop reads CASSLTGAYSEQYF. As DNA, the CDR3 is TGTGCCAGCAGTTTAACGGGGGCTTACTCCGAGCAGTACTTC.

Ten or more counts support this clonotype. The chain has TRBV6-1 and TRBJ1-6; 9 nucleotides match TRBD1. The CDR3 loop spans 14 amino acids. V shed 10 bases, J shed 7 bases, and the junction held 8 bases outside the gene matches. The germline gives CDR1 MNHNS, CDR2 SASEGT. The CDR3 region has the DNA TGTGCCACAATCGGACAGGGGACCAATTCACCCCTCCACTTT. It encodes CATIGQGTNSPLHF.

This clonotype was seen ten or more times. V gene TRBV10-3 combines with J gene TRBJ1-4; D unresolved. The germline V gene encodes CDR1 ENHRY and CDR2 SYGVKD. The ends were cut back, 4 bases at V and 1 base at J, with 7 bases in the middle. The CDR3 runs 14 residues. The CDR3 bases are TGTGCCATCAGTGGAGGAGGAACTAATGAAAAACTGTTTTTT. Translating gives CAISGGGTNEKLFF.

The sample holds a few counts of this clonotype. This chain links TRBV6-2 or TRBV6-3 with TRBJ1-2; a possible D gene is TRBD1 (5 bases). The germline V and J ends were trimmed by 5 bases and 4 bases, with 20 bases remaining between them. The CDR3 runs 16 residues. Germline V gene sequence: CDR1 MNHEY, CDR2 SVGEGT. Here the CDR3 DNA reads TGTGCCAGCAGTCGATTACGTGACGGCCAGGGCTATGGCTACACCTTC. It yields the protein CASSRLRDGQGYGYTF.